Below, 19 T cell receptor beta chains from the same sample are listed, as sequenced in a study of siplizumab effects on memory and regulatory T cells. Data came from immunoSEQ multiplex PCR; TCRdb stores just in-frame clones and leaves some out. Among approximately 50,000 clones listed, over 90% were seen once. Material for sequencing was CD8+ T cells sorted from blood. All receptors derive from a human donor in good health.

The sample holds a few counts of this clone. The chain links TRBV6-5 to TRBJ2-3; D ambiguous. This CDR3 has 15 residues. V lost 5 bases, J lost 0 bases, and 12 bases lay in between. Per germline, CDR1 MNHEY and CDR2 SVGAGI. The CDR3 bases are TGTGCCAGCAGTCAATCCCCCGACAGCACAGATACGCAGTATTTT. It translates to CASSQSPDSTDTQYF.

This clone occurred once. The chain employs TRBV10-2 and TRBJ2-5; TRBD1 is a possible D gene (6 bases). V was cut by 3 bases and J by 7 bases, with 6 bases left in between. The CDR3 contains 11 residues. Germline loops: CDR1 WSHSY, CDR2 SAAADI. CDR3 bases: TGCGCCAGCAGTGAAGGGGGGACCCAGTACTTC. It translates to CASSEGGTQYF.

The chain employs TRBV19 and TRBJ2-2; 7 positions agree with TRBD2. Looked up from germline, CDR1 is LNHDA and CDR2 is SQIVND (reference sequence). Unmatched junction bases numbered 6, after V lost 7 bases and J lost 4 bases. The CDR3 length is 14 residues. CDR3 loop: CASNGRESTGELFF. CDR3 coding DNA: TGTGCCAGTAACGGGCGGGAGAGCACCGGGGAGCTGTTTTTT.

The V and J genes are TRBV6-1 and TRBJ1-1; D may be TRBD1 (5 bases). CDR3 length: 11 amino acids. Trimming took 6 bases from V and 10 from J, leaving 12 bases between them. Germline V gene lookup returns CDR1 MNHNS and CDR2 SASEGT. The CDR3 is CASRKGVRAFF. In DNA, the CDR3 is TGTGCCAGCAGAAAAGGGGTTCGAGCTTTCTTT.

This chain uses TRBV27 with TRBJ2-3; 9 nucleotides align to TRBD1. The junction had 13 bases not matched to a gene; V was cut back by 1 base and J by 8 bases. Germline loops: CDR1 MNHEY, CDR2 SMNVEV (reference sequence). The CDR3 is made up of 17 amino acids. The DNA of the CDR3 is TGTGCCAGCAGTTTATGGGGGCGTGGGACAGGGACGGGTACGCAGTATTTT. Amino acids: CASSLWGRGTGTGTQYF.

The V and J genes are TRBV6-6 and TRBJ2-3, with 11 bases lining up with TRBD2. J was trimmed by 4 bases and V by 6 bases; bases with no gene match: 9. The CDR3 sequence is 16 residues long. The V gene's germline CDR1 is MNHNY and CDR2 SVGAGI (reference sequence). CDR3 nucleotides: TGTGCCAGCAGAGCCGGGACTAGCGGCCAAGCAGATACGCAGTATTTT. Its protein is CASRAGTSGQADTQYF.

The chain has TRBV28 and TRBJ1-5, with D unclear. CDR3 length equals 13 residues. Germline loops: CDR1 MDHEN, CDR2 SYDVKM. V lost 3 bases, J lost 5 bases, and 8 bases lay in between. Here the CDR3 reads CASSLSPYQPQHF. Written as DNA, the CDR3 is TGTGCCAGCAGTTTGTCCCCGTATCAGCCCCAGCATTTT.

This chain's CDR3 is CASSQGSDYVQYF. In DNA form, the CDR3 reads TGCGCCAGCAGCCAAGGGTCAGATTACGTTCAGTACTTC. The V gene is TRBV4-1, the J gene TRBJ2-7; D gene unclear. Looked up from germline, CDR1 is MGHRA and CDR2 is YSYEKL. Trimming stripped 1 base from V and 10 bases from J, with 14 bases between. This CDR3 contains 13 residues.

The rearrangement joins TRBV28 to TRBJ2-7; the match to TRBD2 covers 7 bases. Germline V CDR1 and CDR2: MDHEN, SYDVKM. V gave up 7 bases and J gave up 1 base; unmatched junction bases: 7. CDR3 length: 14 amino acids. The CDR3 bases are TGTGCCAGCACTCTTCAGGGAGGGTCCTACGAGCAGTACTTC. This codes for CASTLQGGSYEQYF. The complete variable domain, with remaining parts taken from reference TRBV28 and TRBJ2-7, reads DVKVTQSSRYLVKRTGEKVFLECVQDMDHENMFWYRQDPGLGLRLIYFSYDVKMKEKGDIPEGYSVSREKKERFSLILESASTNQTSMYLCASTLQGGSYEQYFGPGTRLTVT.

This clone was observed a handful of times. J is TRBJ2-1 and V is TRBV11-2, with unresolved D. V lost 0 bases and J lost 4, with 13 bases in between. The germline V gene encodes CDR1 SGHAT and CDR2 FQNNGV. This CDR3 spans 16 amino acids. CDR3 loop: CASSLEVAGDYNEQFF. For the CDR3, the DNA is TGTGCCAGCAGCTTAGAGGTCGCTGGGGATTACAATGAGCAGTTCTTC. Based on the CDR3 plus reference TRBV11-2 and TRBJ2-1, the full variable domain is EAGVAQSPRYKIIEKRQSVAFWCNPISGHATLYWYQQILGQGPKLLIQFQNNGVVDDSQLPKDRFSAERLKGVDSTLKIQPAKLEDSAVYLCASSLEVAGDYNEQFFGPGTRLTVL.

This chain links TRBV9 with TRBJ1-3; a possible D gene is TRBD1 (5 bases). Germline CDR1 reads SGDLS; CDR2 reads YYNGEE. With 0 bases removed from V and 4 bases from J, the gap between germline ends came to 11 bases. The CDR3 is 15 amino acids. CDR3 in amino acids: CASSVDGQQGNTIYF. In DNA form, the CDR3 reads TGTGCCAGCAGCGTAGACGGACAACAAGGAAACACCATATATTTT.

The V gene is TRBV6-4, the J gene TRBJ2-5; TRBD2 matches 8 bases. V was pared by 4 bases and J by 5 bases, with 9 bases of the junction left unmatched. This CDR3 contains 15 residues. Germline V gene data show CDR1 as MRHNA and CDR2 as SNTAGT. The CDR3, as DNA: TGTGCCAGCAGTGTCCGAGCGGGAGAGGATGAGACCCAGTACTTC. It specifies CASSVRAGEDETQYF.

The chain couples TRBV11-3 to TRBJ2-1; 16 nucleotides align to TRBD2. The CDR3 runs 16 residues. Unmatched junction bases numbered 4, after V lost 4 bases and J lost 7 bases. Germline V gives CDR1 SGHNT, CDR2 YENEEA. CDR3 protein: CASSSGTSGRGNEQFF. The CDR3, as DNA: TGTGCCAGCAGCTCAGGGACTAGCGGGAGGGGTAATGAGCAGTTCTTC.

The genes are TRBV7-9 and TRBJ1-1, with D uncertain. The CDR3 is 13 residues long. CDR1 and CDR2 (germline): SEHNR, FQNEAQ (reference sequence). Trimming took off 5 bases at V and 7 bases at J, with 14 bases between the two ends. CDR3 nucleotides: TGTGCCAGCAGCCTTAGTCCGGGCGATGAAGCTTTCTTT. This sequence encodes CASSLSPGDEAFF.

The rearrangement joins TRBV27 to TRBJ2-7, with a tentative D call TRBD1 (6 bases). Trimming removed 9 bases from V and 2 bases from J, with 8 bases in between. Germline-derived CDR1 and CDR2 are MNHEY and SMNVEV (reference sequence). The CDR3 has 11 amino acids. DNA of the CDR3: TGTGCCAGTCGGGACACCTACGAGCAGTACTTC. Translated, it gives CASRDTYEQYF.

The chain uses TRBV6-4 and TRBJ2-1; D call uncertain. Per the germline V gene, CDR1 is MRHNA and CDR2 is SNTAGT. CDR3 length: 16 amino acids. Trimming cost V 0 bases and J 9 bases, with 18 bases left between them. In nucleotides, the CDR3 is TGTGCCAGCAGTGACTCTGAGTCCAACCCCTATACTGAGCAGTTCTTC. It translates to CASSDSESNPYTEQFF.

The chain couples TRBV9 to TRBJ2-3; the match to TRBD2 covers 10 bases. V lost 3 bases and J lost 0; bases outside the gene matches: 19. This CDR3 spans 21 amino acids. Germline lookup yields CDR1 SGDLS and CDR2 YYNGEE. This chain's CDR3 is CASSAGMVGLASFASTDTQYF. CDR3 DNA sequence: TGTGCCAGCAGCGCCGGGATGGTGGGACTAGCGAGTTTTGCTAGCACAGATACGCAGTATTTT.

This clone was seen a few times. The chain combines TRBV5-6 with TRBJ1-5; D gene ambiguous. There are 15 residues in the CDR3. V shed 3 bases and J shed 4 bases, with 14 bases lying between them. Germline-derived CDR1 and CDR2 are SGHDT and YYEEEE. The CDR3 DNA reads TGTGCCAGCAGCTACGCTAGTGAGGGAAATCAGCCCCAGCATTTT. Translation: CASSYASEGNQPQHF. Using reference TRBV5-6 and TRBJ1-5 for the parts outside the CDR3, the full variable domain is DAGVTQSPTHLIKTRGQQVTLRCSPKSGHDTVSWYQQALGQGPQFIFQYYEEEERQRGNFPDRFSGHQFPNYSSELNVNALLLGDSALYLCASSYASEGNQPQHFGDGTRLSIL.

The chain recombines TRBV19 with TRBJ2-3, with 7 bases fitting TRBD2. CDR3 length: 13 residues. CDR1 is LNHDA and CDR2 is SQIVND in the germline V gene (reference sequence). With 2 bases clipped from V and 5 bases from J, the junction kept 1 base outside the gene matches. CDR3 in amino acids: CASSIPGGDTQYF. CDR3 coding DNA: TGTGCCAGTAGTATACCGGGAGGAGATACGCAGTATTTT.